The present T cell receptor (beta chain) was sequenced within a study of T cell repertoires in cytomegalovirus infection (dated by TCRdb to about 2019). Notes on the research overall: Alongside well-studied HLA-B-restricted epitopes, the peptide stimulations were aimed at recently identified HLA-C-restricted CMV epitopes, whose presentation resists viral immunomodulation. The HLA type of each donor mattered for the analysis, because public TCR beta signatures pointed to carriage of CMV infection along with the matching HLA type.

Comments on this clonotype: Which antigen it targets is not known. No per-base quality is available; no much larger clone lies one base away.

The research as a whole found: In the ex vivo response, HLA-C-restricted CMV-specific TCR beta clonotypes were dominant, and in two of eight donors the single most frequent clonotype came from this HLA-C-restricted group. In both this cohort and an independent roughly 400-donor cohort, the cumulative frequency of public TCR beta family members distinguished carriers of CMV infection plus the relevant HLA type.

Reading from cysteine to phenylalanine, the CDR3 counts 15 amino acids. Just the 45-base CDR3 DNA is kept, in frame starting at base 1. Sequences LNHDA (CDR1) and SQIVND (CDR2) are obtained from the germline V gene (reference sequence). Deletion took 6 bases off V and 0 bases off J, with a span of 14 bases between the germline ends. Read against the paper, the sample's treatment or condition label means: in vitro stimulation with specific CMV peptide epitopes to enrich CMV-specific T cells. The sequencing machine was an Illumina HiSeq 1500. TCRdb reworked the public reads: Q25 trimming with fastp, MiXCR clone assembly, productive beta chains retained. Every CDR3 protein is listed once, alongside the most common genes and DNA of its rows. The sample profile shows 140,000 to 150,000 distinct CDR3 sequences; about 32% of them were found once. The ten biggest clones cover about 56% of the sample.

The TCR sequence derives from a human donor in good health (CMV status not recorded). Some clones in this sample may be carry-over from other donors' samples. This chain joins TRBV19 to TRBJ1-1, with the identity of the D gene unclear. The source material was CD8+ T cells from cultured PBMCs, sampled from culture after CMV antigen stimulation. The CDR3 reads CASSLDRGLNTEAFF. The bases read TGTGCCAGTAGCCTGGACCGCGGCCTGAACACTGAAGCTTTCTTT.